This T cell receptor (beta chain) was sequenced for a study of shared clonotypes between healthy human individuals. Germline CDR1 reads SGHRS; CDR2 reads YFSETQ. CDR3 length: 15 amino acids. Trimming left V 4 bases short and J 4 bases short, with 14 bases between. The assay was immunoSEQ multiplex PCR, and TCRdb's table has in-frame clones only and misses some. In the table there are just over 2,000,000 clones, 85% to 95% of which are singletons. This rearrangement joins TRBV5-1 to TRBJ2-2, with D possibly being TRBD2 (6 bases). This clonotype originated in a man between 18 and 35 years old in good health. The sample taken for sequencing was naive CD4+ T cells sorted from blood. Subset meaning: CD45RA+ positively selected. The CDR3 region is CASSIRLGSTGELFF. For the CDR3, the DNA is TGCGCCAGCAGCATCCGACTAGGGAGCACCGGGGAGCTGTTTTTT.